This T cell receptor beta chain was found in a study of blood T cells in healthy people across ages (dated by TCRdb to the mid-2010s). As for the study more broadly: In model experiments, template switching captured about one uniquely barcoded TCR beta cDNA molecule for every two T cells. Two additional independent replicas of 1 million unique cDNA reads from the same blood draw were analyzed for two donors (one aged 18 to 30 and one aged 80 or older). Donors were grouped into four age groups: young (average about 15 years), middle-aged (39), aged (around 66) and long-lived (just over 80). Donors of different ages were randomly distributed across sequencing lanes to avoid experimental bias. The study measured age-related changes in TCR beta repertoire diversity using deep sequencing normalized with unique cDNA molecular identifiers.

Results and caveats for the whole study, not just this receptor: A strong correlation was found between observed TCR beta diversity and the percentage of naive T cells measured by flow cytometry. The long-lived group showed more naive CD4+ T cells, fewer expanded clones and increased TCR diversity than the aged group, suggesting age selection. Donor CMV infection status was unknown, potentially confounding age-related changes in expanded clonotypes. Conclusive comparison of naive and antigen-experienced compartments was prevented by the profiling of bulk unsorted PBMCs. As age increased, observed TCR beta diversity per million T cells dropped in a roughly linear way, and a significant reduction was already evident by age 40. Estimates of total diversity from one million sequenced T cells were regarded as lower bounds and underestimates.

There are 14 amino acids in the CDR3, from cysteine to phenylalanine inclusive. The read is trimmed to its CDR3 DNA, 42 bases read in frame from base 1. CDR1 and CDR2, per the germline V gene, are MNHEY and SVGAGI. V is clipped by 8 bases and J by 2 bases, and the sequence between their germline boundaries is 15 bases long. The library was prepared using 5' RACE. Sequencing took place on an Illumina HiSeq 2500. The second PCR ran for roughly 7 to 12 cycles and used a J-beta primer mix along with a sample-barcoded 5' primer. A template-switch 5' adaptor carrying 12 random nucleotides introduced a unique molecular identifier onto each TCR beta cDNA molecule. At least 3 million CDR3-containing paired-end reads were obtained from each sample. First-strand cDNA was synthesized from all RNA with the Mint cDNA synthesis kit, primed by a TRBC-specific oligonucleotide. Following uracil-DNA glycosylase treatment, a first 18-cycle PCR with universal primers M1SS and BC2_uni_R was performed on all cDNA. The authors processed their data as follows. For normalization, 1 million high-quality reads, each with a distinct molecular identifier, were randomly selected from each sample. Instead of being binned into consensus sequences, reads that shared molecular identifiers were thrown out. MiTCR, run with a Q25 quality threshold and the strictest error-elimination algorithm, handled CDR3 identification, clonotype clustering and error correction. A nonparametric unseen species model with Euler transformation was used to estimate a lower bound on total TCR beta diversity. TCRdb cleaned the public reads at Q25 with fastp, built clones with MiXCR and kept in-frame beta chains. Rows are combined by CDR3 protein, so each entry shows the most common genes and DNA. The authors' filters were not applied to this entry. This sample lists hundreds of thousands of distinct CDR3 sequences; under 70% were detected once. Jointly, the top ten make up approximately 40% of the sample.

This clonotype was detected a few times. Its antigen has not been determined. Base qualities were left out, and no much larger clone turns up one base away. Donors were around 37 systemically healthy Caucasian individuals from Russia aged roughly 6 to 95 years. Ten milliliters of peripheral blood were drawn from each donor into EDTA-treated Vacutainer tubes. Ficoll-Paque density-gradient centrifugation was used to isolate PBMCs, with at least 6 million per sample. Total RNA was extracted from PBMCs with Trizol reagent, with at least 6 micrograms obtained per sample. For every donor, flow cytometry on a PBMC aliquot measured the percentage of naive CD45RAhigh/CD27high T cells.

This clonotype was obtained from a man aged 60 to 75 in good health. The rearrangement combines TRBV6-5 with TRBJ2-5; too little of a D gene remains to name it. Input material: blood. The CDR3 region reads CASPVGYRQETQYF. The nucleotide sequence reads TGTGCCAGCCCAGTGGGGTACCGACAAGAGACCCAGTACTTC.